The rows below give T cell receptor beta chains drawn from one sample of a study of blood T cell repertoires in COVID-19. The protocol was immunoSEQ multiplex PCR, while the TCRdb copy is restricted to in-frame clones and leaves out a portion. The sample comprises 100,000 or so clones, over 80% of which are singletons, and more than 15% rests with the top ten. What was sequenced was peripheral blood. These TCRs come from a man older than 75 with acute or convalescent COVID-19. Both conserved end residues are part of each CDR3. The D gene is left open where the match is weak. Only part of the rows carry a size: once, few, many, or a class if the clone is expanded.

cdr3_nt cdr3_aa cdr3_length v_call clone_size d_call j_call
TGCGCCAGCGGAACGGAGGTACGGAATGAGCAGTTCTTC CASGTEVRNEQFF 13 TRBV5-1 - - TRBJ2-1
TGTGCCAGCAGTCGGACTAGCGGGAGAGGTGAGCAGTTCTTC CASSRTSGRGEQFF 14 TRBV6-2/TRBV6-3 - TRBD2 TRBJ2-1
TGTGCCAGCAGCAAAACGAGCGGGAGCTCCTACAATGAGCAGTTCTTC CASSKTSGSSYNEQFF 16 TRBV5-4 few TRBD2 TRBJ2-1
TGTGCCACTAACCGGATAGCGGGAGCCACCGGGGAGCTGTTTTTT CATNRIAGATGELFF 15 TRBV19 - TRBD2 TRBJ2-2
TGCGCCAGCAGCCAAGAACAAGCGGGGCTGTACACCGGGGAGCTGTTTTTT CASSQEQAGLYTGELFF 17 TRBV4-3 - TRBD2 TRBJ2-2
TGTGCCAGCAGTTACACCGGACAGGGAAACAATGAGCAGTTCTTC CASSYTGQGNNEQFF 15 TRBV6-5 - TRBD1 TRBJ2-1
TGTGCCAGCAGCCAATTACGGGTCCGTACCCAAGAGACCCAGTACTTC CASSQLRVRTQETQYF 16 TRBV14 - - TRBJ2-5
TGTGCCGCCAGAACAGGGGGCACTGAAGCTTTCTTT CAARTGGTEAFF 12 TRBV25-1 - TRBD1 TRBJ1-1
TGTGCCAGCACGGTGAGGAACACTGAAGCTTTCTTT CASTVRNTEAFF 12 TRBV6-6 - - TRBJ1-1
TGCGCCAGCAGCCAAGTTCTACTTAATATGAGACAGGGCGATTCACCCCTCCACTTT CASSQVLLNMRQGDSPLHF 19 TRBV4-1 - TRBD1 TRBJ1-6
TGTGCCACCAGTGATTTTGCGACTAGCGGCCAAGAGACCCAGTACTTC CATSDFATSGQETQYF 16 TRBV24-1 - TRBD2 TRBJ2-5
TGCAGCGTTGAAAAGGAGCTGAACACTGAAGCTTTCTTT CSVEKELNTEAFF 13 TRBV29-1 - - TRBJ1-1
TGCGCCAGCAGTGACCCATACAGGGGGCCGAGCAATGAAGCTTTCTTT CASSDPYRGPSNEAFF 16 TRBV10-2 - TRBD1 TRBJ1-1
TGTGCCAGCAGTTTAGAGGGCCGAATAGCCAAAAACATTCAGTACTTC CASSLEGRIAKNIQYF 16 TRBV28 - - TRBJ2-4
TGTGCCAGCAGTTCAATGGACAGGGGTCAAAACATTCAGTACTTC CASSSMDRGQNIQYF 15 TRBV28 - TRBD1 TRBJ2-4
TGTGCCAGCAGCGAGGGGGCCTCCTACGAGCAGTACTTC CASSEGASYEQYF 13 TRBV9 few TRBD1 TRBJ2-7
TGTGCCAGTAGTATAGGGCCCCTTTACTACGAGCAGTACTTC CASSIGPLYYEQYF 14 TRBV19 - - TRBJ2-7
TGTGCCAGCAGTCCTACTACTACAGGGCCTTATGGCTACACCTTC CASSPTTTGPYGYTF 15 TRBV28 - - TRBJ1-2
TGTGCCAGCAGTTTAAGGAAGGCGGACAGCAGCTATCAGCCCCAGCATTTT CASSLRKADSSYQPQHF 17 TRBV28 once - TRBJ1-5
TGTGCCAGCAGTGAGGTGCGGAGCTCCTACAATGAGCAGTTCTTC CASSEVRSSYNEQFF 15 TRBV25-1 once - TRBJ2-1
TGTGCCAGCTCTGCCGGGGGGGGCCACAATCAGCCCCAGCATTTT CASSAGGGHNQPQHF 15 TRBV18 many - TRBJ1-5
TGTGCCAGCAGCTTAGGGGGAGCGATCTATAATTCACCCCTCCACTTT CASSLGGAIYNSPLHF 16 TRBV7-2 - - TRBJ1-6
TGTGCCAGCAGACCTAGCGGGGGGGCCTGGGAGCAGTACTTC CASRPSGGAWEQYF 14 TRBV11-3 - TRBD2 TRBJ2-7
TGTGCCAGCAGCTTAAGGGGGGTAGCGGGGATCCAAGAGACCCAGTACTTC CASSLRGVAGIQETQYF 17 TRBV7-8 - TRBD2 TRBJ2-5
TGTGCCAGTAGTTCTCAACAGCTGAATCAGCCCCAGCATTTT CASSSQQLNQPQHF 14 TRBV19 few - TRBJ1-5
TGTGCCAGCAGCCAAGTAGGGAGGACAGGGCGATTTAAGGGGACCGGGGAGCTGTTTTTT CASSQVGRTGRFKGTGELFF 20 TRBV3-1/TRBV3-2 - TRBD1 TRBJ2-2
TGTGCCAGCAGCTTGGGGAGGAGCTCCTATGGCTACACCTTC CASSLGRSSYGYTF 14 TRBV7-2 - - TRBJ1-2
TGTGCCAGCAGCTTGGCGCAGGGAGGAAATTCACCCCTCCACTTT CASSLAQGGNSPLHF 15 TRBV5-4 once - TRBJ1-6